A single T cell receptor (beta chain) is shown here with its context. The antigen remains undetermined. The record originates from a study of CD8 T cells in ankylosing spondylitis. Study findings and constraints: Those disease-linked clones were CD8+; they were also relatively rare in peripheral blood. Some of the motif variants had earlier been found in reactive arthritis patients' fluid and blood. Apparently characteristic of ankylosing spondylitis blood was a TCR beta motif (about 8 highly homologous variants). Reportedly, disease-linked clones are significantly enriched in ankylosing spondylitis patients' matched synovial fluid.

This CDR3 contains 18 residues. Trimming removed 3 bases from V and 3 bases from J, with 21 bases in between. The V gene's germline CDR1 is ENHRY and CDR2 SYGVKD. Researchers built TCR beta libraries using quantitative 5'-RACE with molecular barcodes. Each CDR3 protein is one row after TCRdb ran MiXCR on the 5' RACE reads. The sample lists some 840,000 distinct CDR3 sequences, about 11% occurring once. The chain employs TRBV10-3 and TRBJ1-3; possible D gene TRBD1, 6 bases. The sample was blood, either unsorted or a sorted T cell fraction (not recorded which). The receptor's source is a male donor with ankylosing spondylitis. The CDR3 DNA is TGTGCCATCAGTGATTACAAATATCAGGGGTCCCATGGAAACACCATATATTTT. Translation: CAISDYKYQGSHGNTIYF.